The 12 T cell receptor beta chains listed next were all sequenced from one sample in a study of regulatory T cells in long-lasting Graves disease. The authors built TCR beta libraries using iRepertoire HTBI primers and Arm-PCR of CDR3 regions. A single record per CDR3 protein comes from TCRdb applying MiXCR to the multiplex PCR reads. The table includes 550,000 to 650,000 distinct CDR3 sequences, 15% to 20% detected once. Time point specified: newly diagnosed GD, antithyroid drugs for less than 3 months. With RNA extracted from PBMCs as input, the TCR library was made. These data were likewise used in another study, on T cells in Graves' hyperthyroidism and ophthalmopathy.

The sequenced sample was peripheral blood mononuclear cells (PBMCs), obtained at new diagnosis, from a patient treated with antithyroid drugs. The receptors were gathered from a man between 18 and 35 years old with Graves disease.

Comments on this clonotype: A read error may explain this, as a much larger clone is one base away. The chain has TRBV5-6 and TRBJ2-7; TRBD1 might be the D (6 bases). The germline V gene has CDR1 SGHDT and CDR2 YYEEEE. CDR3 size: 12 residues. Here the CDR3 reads CASSFTGNEQCF. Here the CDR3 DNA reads TGTGCCAGCAGTTTCACAGGGAACGAGCAGTGCTTC.

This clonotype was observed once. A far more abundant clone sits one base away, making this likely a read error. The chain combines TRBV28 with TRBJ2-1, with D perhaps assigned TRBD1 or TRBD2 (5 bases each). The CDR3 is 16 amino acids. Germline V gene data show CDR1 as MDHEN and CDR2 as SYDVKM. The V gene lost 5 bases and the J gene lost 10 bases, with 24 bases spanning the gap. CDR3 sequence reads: CASSKLGTYYSYEQFF. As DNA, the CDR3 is TGTGCCAGCAGTAAACTGGGGACGTACTACAGCTACGAGCAGTTCTTC.

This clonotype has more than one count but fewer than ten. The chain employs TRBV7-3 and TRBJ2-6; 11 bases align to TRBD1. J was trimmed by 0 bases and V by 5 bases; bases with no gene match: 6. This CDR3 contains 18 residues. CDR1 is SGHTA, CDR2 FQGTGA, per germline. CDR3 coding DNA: TGTGCCAGCAGCCGCCCTGGACAGGGGGCCTCTGGGGCCAACGTCCTGACTTTC. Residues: CASSRPGQGASGANVLTF. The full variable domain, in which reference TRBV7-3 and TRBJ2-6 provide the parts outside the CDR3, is GAGVSQTPSNKVTEKGKYVELRCDPISGHTALYWYRQSLGQGPEFLIYFQGTGAADDSGLPNDRFFAVRPEGSVSTLKIQRTERGDSAVYLCASSRPGQGASGANVLTFGAGSRLTVL.

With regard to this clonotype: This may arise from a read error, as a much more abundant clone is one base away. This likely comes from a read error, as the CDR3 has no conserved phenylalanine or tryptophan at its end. The CDR3 spells CASSYDRQGVQYGYTL. The CDR3 coding sequence is TGTGCCAGCAGCTACGATCGACAGGGGGTACAGTATGGCTACACCCTC. The J gene is TRBJ1-2, the V gene TRBV6-2 or TRBV6-3; TRBD1 matches 9 bases. There are 16 residues in the CDR3. The ends lost 6 bases at V and 5 bases at J; junction bases unmatched: 13. Germline CDR1 is MNHEY and CDR2 is SVGEGT.

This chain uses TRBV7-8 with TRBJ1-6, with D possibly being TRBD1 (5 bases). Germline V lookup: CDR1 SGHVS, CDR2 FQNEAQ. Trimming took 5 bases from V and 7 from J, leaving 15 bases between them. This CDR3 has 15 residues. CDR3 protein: CASSPIGTENSPLHF. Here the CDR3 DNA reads TGTGCCAGCAGCCCGATCGGGACCGAGAATTCACCCCTCCACTTT.

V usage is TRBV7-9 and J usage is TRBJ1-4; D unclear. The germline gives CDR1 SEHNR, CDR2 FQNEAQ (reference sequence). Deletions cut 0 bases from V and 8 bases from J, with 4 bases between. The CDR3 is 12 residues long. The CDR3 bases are TGTGCCAGCAGCTTAGCGAGCGAAAAACTGTTTTTT. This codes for CASSLASEKLFF.

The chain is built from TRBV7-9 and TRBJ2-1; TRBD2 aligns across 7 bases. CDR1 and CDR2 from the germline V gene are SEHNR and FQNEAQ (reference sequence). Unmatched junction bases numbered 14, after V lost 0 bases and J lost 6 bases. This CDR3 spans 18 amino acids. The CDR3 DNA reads TGTGCCAGCAGCTTAGCGGGAGGGCCCCCCCTCTACTTCAATGAGCAGTTCTTC. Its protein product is CASSLAGGPPLYFNEQFF. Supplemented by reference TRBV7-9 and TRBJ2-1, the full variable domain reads DTGVSQNPRHKITKRGQNVTFRCDPISEHNRLYWYRQTLGQGPEFLTYFQNEAQLEKSRLLSDRFSAERPKGSFSTLEIQRTEQGDSAMYLCASSLAGGPPLYFNEQFFGPGTRLTVL.

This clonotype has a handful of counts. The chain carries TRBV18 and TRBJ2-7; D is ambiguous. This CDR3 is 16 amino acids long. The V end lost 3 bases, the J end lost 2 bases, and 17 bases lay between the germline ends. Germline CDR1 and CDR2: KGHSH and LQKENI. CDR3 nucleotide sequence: TGTGCCAGCTCACCGCCCGGGCCCCAATCCCCCTACGAGCAGTACTTC. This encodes CASSPPGPQSPYEQYF.

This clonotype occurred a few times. CDR3 sequence reads: CASSEGSPDTQYF. The CDR3 nucleotides are TGCGCCAGCAGTGAAGGGAGTCCAGATACGCAGTATTTT. V gene TRBV10-2 combines with J gene TRBJ2-3; perhaps TRBD2 as D (5 bases). Looked up from germline, CDR1 is WSHSY and CDR2 is SAAADI. The germline V and J ends were trimmed by 3 bases and 4 bases, with 8 bases remaining between them. CDR3 length equals 13 residues.

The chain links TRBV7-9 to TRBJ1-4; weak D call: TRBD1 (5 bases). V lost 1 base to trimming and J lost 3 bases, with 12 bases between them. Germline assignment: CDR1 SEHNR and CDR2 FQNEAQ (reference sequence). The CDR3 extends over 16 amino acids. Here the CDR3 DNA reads TGTGCCAGCAGCTTAGATTTCGGGGACTCTAATGAAAAACTGTTTTTT. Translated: CASSLDFGDSNEKLFF. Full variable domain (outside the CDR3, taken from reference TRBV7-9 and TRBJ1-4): DTGVSQNPRHKITKRGQNVTFRCDPISEHNRLYWYRQTLGQGPEFLTYFQNEAQLEKSRLLSDRFSAERPKGSFSTLEIQRTEQGDSAMYLCASSLDFGDSNEKLFFGSGTQLSVL.

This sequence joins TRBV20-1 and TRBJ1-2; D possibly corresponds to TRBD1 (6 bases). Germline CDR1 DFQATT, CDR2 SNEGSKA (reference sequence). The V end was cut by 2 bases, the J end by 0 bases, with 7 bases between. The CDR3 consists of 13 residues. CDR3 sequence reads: CSARWTANYGYTF. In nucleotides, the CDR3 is TGCAGTGCTAGATGGACAGCTAACTATGGCTACACCTTC.

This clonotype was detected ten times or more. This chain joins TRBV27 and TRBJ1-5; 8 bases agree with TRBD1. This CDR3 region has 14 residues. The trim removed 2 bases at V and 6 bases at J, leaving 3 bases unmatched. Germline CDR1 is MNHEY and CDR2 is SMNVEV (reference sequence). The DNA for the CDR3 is TGTGCCAGCAGTTTAGGACAGGGTGGTCAGCCCCAGCATTTT. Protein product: CASSLGQGGQPQHF.